The clone carrying this TCR beta chain ranks as large. Its specificity is unknown. The data were obtained in a study of circulating CD8 cells and anti-PD-1 response in melanoma. Study context: Every 2 weeks, patients got 3 mg/kg nivolumab intravenously.

The QIAseq Immune Repertoire TCR panel built the libraries from roughly 15 ng of total RNA. TCRdb itself ran the reads through MiXCR, one entry per CDR3 protein. Of about 1,400 distinct CDR3 sequences in the sample, 8.8% were seen once. Four subsets defined by PD-1 and/or TIGIT were sorted from live CD3+CD8+TCRalphabeta+ cells. Study findings and constraints: Diversity ranked highest in DNEG and lowest in TIGIT subsets. Subset repertoires were largely private at M1, with under 7.5% shared.

V dropped 2 bases and J dropped 1 base, with 10 bases sitting between them. The CDR3 runs to 15 residues. Germline V gene lookup returns CDR1 SGDLS and CDR2 YYNGEE. The sample consisted of CD8+ T cells from PBMCs, taken at baseline or after one month of anti-PD-1 therapy (not recorded which). The chain uses TRBV9 and TRBJ2-1; D ambiguous. This receptor was identified in a human donor with melanoma. The CDR3 protein is CASSVSVGSYNEQFF. In DNA, the CDR3 is TGTGCCAGCAGCGTCAGTGTAGGATCCTACAATGAGCAGTTCTTC.